The clone carrying this T cell receptor (beta chain) was observed a handful of times. The target antigen is unknown. Molecular-barcoded quantitative 5'-RACE produced these TCR beta libraries. MiXCR, run by TCRdb on the 5' RACE reads, gives a single entry per CDR3 protein. The table has a few hundred thousand distinct CDR3 sequences, over 9.5% seen once. This sample is drawn from a study of CD8 T cells in ankylosing spondylitis. J gave up 4 bases and V 3 bases, and 6 bases lay outside the gene matches. The CDR3 has 16 amino acids. CDR1 and CDR2 (germline): LNHDA, SQIVND (reference sequence). Study-wide points: Disease-associated clonotypes exhibited CD8+ identity and were relatively infrequent in peripheral blood. Disease-linked clones reportedly concentrated significantly in matched ankylosing spondylitis synovial fluid. Within ankylosing spondylitis blood, a TCR beta motif made up of seven to nine highly homologous variants appeared to be characteristic.

Sequenced sample: blood, either unsorted or a sorted T cell fraction (not recorded which). This clonotype was sampled from a male donor with ankylosing spondylitis. The chain employs TRBV19 and TRBJ1-6; 7 bases line up with TRBD1. For the CDR3, the DNA is TGTGCCAGTAGTATGGCCAGGGGGTATTATAATTCACCCCTCCACTTT. As protein: CASSMARGYYNSPLHF.